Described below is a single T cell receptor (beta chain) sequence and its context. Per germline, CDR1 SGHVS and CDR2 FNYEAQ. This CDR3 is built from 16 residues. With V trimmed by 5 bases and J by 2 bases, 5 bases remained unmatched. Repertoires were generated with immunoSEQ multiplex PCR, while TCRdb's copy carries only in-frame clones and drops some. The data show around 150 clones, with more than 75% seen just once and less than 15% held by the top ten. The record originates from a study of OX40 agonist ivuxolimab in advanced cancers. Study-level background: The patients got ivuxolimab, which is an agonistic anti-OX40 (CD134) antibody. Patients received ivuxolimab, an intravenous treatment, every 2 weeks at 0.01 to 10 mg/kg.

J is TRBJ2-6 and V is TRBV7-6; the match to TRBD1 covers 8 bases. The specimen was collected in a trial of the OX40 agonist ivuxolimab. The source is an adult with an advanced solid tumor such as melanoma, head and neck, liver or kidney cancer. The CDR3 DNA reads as TGTGCCAGCAGCGACAACAGGGGGGCTGGGGCCAACGTCCTGACTTTC. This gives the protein CASSDNRGAGANVLTF.